These T cell receptor beta chains were read from a single sample in a study of CD8 T cells in Susac syndrome. Via MiXCR, TCRdb re-called the immunoSEQ multiplex PCR reads, giving one row per CDR3 protein. The table has some 110,000 distinct CDR3 sequences, approximately 94% seen once. Sequenced sample: CD8+ T cells from PBMCs. Source of these receptors: a human donor with Susac syndrome. CDR3s include the opening cysteine and the closing phenylalanine or tryptophan. The order of the fields is J gene, D gene, clone size, V gene, CDR3 DNA, CDR3 protein. The D gene is left open where the match is weak. Some rows have no size entry. The others give once, few or many, or a class for an expanded clone.

TRBJ2-7 | TRBD2 | once | TRBV7-2 | TGTGCCAGCAGCCTTCTAGCGGTGAGCTCCTACGAGCAGTACTTC | CASSLLAVSSYEQYF
TRBJ2-5 | . | . | TRBV13 | TGTGCCAGCAGCTTAGGAAGGTTACAAGAGACCCAGTACTTC | CASSLGRLQETQYF
TRBJ2-2 | . | . | TRBV27 | TGTGCCAGCAGTTTAGGATGGAACACCGGGGAGCTGTTTTTT | CASSLGWNTGELFF
TRBJ2-3 | TRBD2 | few | TRBV4-1 | TGCGCCAGCAGCCATCCGGGACTAGCGGCTCATACGCAGTATTTT | CASSHPGLAAHTQYF
TRBJ2-7 | . | . | TRBV7-9 | TGTGCCAGCAGCCCACTGACAGGCCCTTCCCCCTACGAGCAGTACTTC | CASSPLTGPSPYEQYF
TRBJ2-7 | TRBD1 | . | TRBV7-8 | TGTGCCAGCAGTTCCGGGACAGGGAACTACGAGCAGTACTTC | CASSSGTGNYEQYF
TRBJ1-3 | . | . | TRBV20-1 | TGCAGTGCTAGAGATCCCATGACCCCAGGGCACTCTGGAAACACCATATATTTT | CSARDPMTPGHSGNTIYF
TRBJ2-7 | TRBD1 | . | TRBV2 | TGTGGACAGGGGGGCCGGAACGAGCAGTACTTC | CGQGGRNEQYF
TRBJ1-2 | TRBD1 | . | TRBV2 | TGTGCCAGCAGTGGGGCGGGACAGCTTAACTATGGCTACACCTTC | CASSGAGQLNYGYTF
TRBJ1-2 | TRBD1 | . | TRBV4-1 | TGCGCCAGCAGCCAACCGGGACAGGGGCCCATTAACTATGGCTACACCTTC | CASSQPGQGPINYGYTF
TRBJ1-1 | . | . | TRBV5-4 | TGTGCCAGCAGCTCCTTCCCGAGCCCGAACACTGAAGCTTTCTTT | CASSSFPSPNTEAFF
TRBJ2-7 | . | . | TRBV27 | TGTGCCAGCAGTGGCCGGGGGTGGCGGGAGCAGTACTTC | CASSGRGWREQYF
TRBJ2-1 | . | . | TRBV20-1 | TGCAGTGCTAGAGCGGACTCCTACAATGAGCAGTTCTTC | CSARADSYNEQFF
TRBJ2-1 | TRBD2 | . | TRBV6-2/TRBV6-3 | TGTGCCAGCAGTTCCCCGGGGACTATCCTATACAATGAGCAGTTCTTC | CASSSPGTILYNEQFF
TRBJ1-2 | TRBD1 | . | TRBV19 | TGTGCCAGTAGTGCCCCGGACAGGCAACACTATGGCTACACCTTC | CASSAPDRQHYGYTF
TRBJ1-5 | . | once | TRBV11-2 | TGTGCCAGCAGCTTATTCCCAGGGAGCAATCAGCCCCAGCATTTT | CASSLFPGSNQPQHF
TRBJ2-5 | TRBD1 | . | TRBV20-1 | TGCAGTGCTAGGGGGGAAAGGACAGGGGGTTTTGAGTACCAAGAGACCCAGTACTTC | CSARGERTGGFEYQETQYF
TRBJ2-1 | . | . | TRBV29-1 | TGCAGCGTTGTACAGCTCAATGAGCAGTTCTTC | CSVVQLNEQFF
TRBJ2-5 | TRBD2 | . | TRBV19 | TGTGCCAGTAGTATTCGAGCGGGGGGTCAAGAGACCCAGTACTTC | CASSIRAGGQETQYF
TRBJ1-5 | . | . | TRBV7-9 | TGTGCCAGCAGCTTAGTCAAGGGCGGCAGTAGCAATCAGCCCCAGCATTTT | CASSLVKGGSSNQPQHF
TRBJ2-4 | TRBD2 | . | TRBV7-9 | TGTGCCAGCAGCTCCGCCTCCGGGGGGATGCAGGGAAACATTCAGTACTTC | CASSSASGGMQGNIQYF
TRBJ2-1 | TRBD2 | few | TRBV4-3 | TGCGCCAGCAGCCAGGACGCGGAACGACTAGCGGGGTTCTACAATGAGCAGTTCTTC | CASSQDAERLAGFYNEQFF
TRBJ1-5 | TRBD1 | once | TRBV5-1 | TGCGCCAGCAGCTTGGACAGGGGGCTGGGTCAGCCCCAGCATTTT | CASSLDRGLGQPQHF
TRBJ2-7 | TRBD2 | . | TRBV25-1 | TGTGCCAGCACCCCCGGGAGTAGCGGGGCCGAGCAGTACTTC | CASTPGSSGAEQYF
TRBJ2-1 | . | . | TRBV19 | TGTGCCAGTAGTATCGAGGACAGTGGGTCCAATGAGCAGTTCTTC | CASSIEDSGSNEQFF
TRBJ2-4 | TRBD2 | once | TRBV7-8 | TGTGCCAGCAGCCCCGAGGGAGGGCCCCATAGGGACATTCAGTACTTC | CASSPEGGPHRDIQYF
TRBJ2-5 | . | once | TRBV6-5 | TGTGCCAGCAGCCGAGGGGGTGGGGGGGGAGAGACCCAGTACTTC | CASSRGGGGGETQYF
TRBJ2-3 | TRBD1 | . | TRBV5-1 | TGCGCCAGCAGCTCGACAGGGGGCACGACAGATACGCAGTATTTT | CASSSTGGTTDTQYF
TRBJ2-5 | TRBD1 | . | TRBV20-1 | TGCAGAGCCATTGCCGGACAGGGAAGGAGGGAGACCCAGTACTTC | CRAIAGQGRRETQYF
TRBJ2-7 | TRBD1 | . | TRBV5-1 | TGCGCCAGTCGACAGGGAAGCTCCTACGAGCAGTACTTC | CASRQGSSYEQYF
TRBJ1-2 | TRBD1 | . | TRBV6-1 | TGTGCCACGGGGACAGGAGCCCATGGCTACACCTTC | CATGTGAHGYTF
TRBJ2-5 | . | . | TRBV29-1 | TGCAGCGCCAGGGGGACTGGCCAAGAGACCCAGTACTTC | CSARGTGQETQYF
TRBJ2-7 | TRBD1 | . | TRBV29-1 | TGCAGCGTTGCCTTTTTCGCGGGACAGGGGAGTAGAGAGCAGTACTTC | CSVAFFAGQGSREQYF
TRBJ2-1 | . | once | TRBV29-1 | TGCAGCGTTGTCCCCTTAGGGGGGGGCGGGGAGCAGTTCTTC | CSVVPLGGGGEQFF
TRBJ1-1 | TRBD1 | . | TRBV12-3/TRBV12-4 | TGTGCCAGCACTACGGGCCGGGACAGGGGAGCTTTCTTT | CASTTGRDRGAFF
TRBJ2-1 | . | . | TRBV5-1 | TGCGCCAGCAGGAGGGAGGTAGGCAATGAGCAGTTCTTC | CASRREVGNEQFF
TRBJ2-7 | . | . | TRBV4-3 | TGCGCCAGCAGCCAAGATTCAGGGAGCTACGAGCAGTACTTC | CASSQDSGSYEQYF
TRBJ2-1 | . | . | TRBV7-6 | TGTGCCAGCAGCTTACCCCTGGCAAGCGAGCAGTTCTTC | CASSLPLASEQFF
TRBJ2-3 | . | once | TRBV7-6 | TGTGCCAGCAGCCCACTCGGGGCTGCCACAGATACGCAGTATTTT | CASSPLGAATDTQYF
TRBJ2-1 | . | . | TRBV6-1 | TGTGCCAGCAGTCAACGTACCTACAATGAGCAGTTCTTC | CASSQRTYNEQFF
TRBJ1-4 | . | . | TRBV20-1 | TGCAGTGCTCCAGGGAGGGGAGAGCCGTCTAATGAAAAACTGTTTTTT | CSAPGRGEPSNEKLFF
TRBJ2-7 | . | . | TRBV20-1 | TGCAGTGCTAGAGACCGGGGAGAAAGCTACGAGCAGTACTTC | CSARDRGESYEQYF
TRBJ1-1 | . | . | TRBV9 | TGTGCCAGCAGCGTTAACCCTGGCGGTTGGGCGAACACTGAAGCTTTCTTT | CASSVNPGGWANTEAFF
TRBJ2-3 | TRBD1 | . | TRBV20-1 | TGCAGTGCTGGACAGGGGGACACCACAGATACGCAGTATTTT | CSAGQGDTTDTQYF
TRBJ2-7 | . | . | TRBV4-1 | TGCGCCAGCAGCCAAGATGGCGGAAACTACGAGCAGTACTTC | CASSQDGGNYEQYF
TRBJ2-7 | . | . | TRBV9 | TGTGCCAGCAGCGTAGGGGGCTTCGACGAGCAGTACTTC | CASSVGGFDEQYF
TRBJ1-1 | . | . | TRBV7-6 | TGTGCCAGCAGCTTATGGGGGAACACTGAAGCTTTCTTT | CASSLWGNTEAFF
TRBJ1-2 | TRBD1 | once | TRBV12-3/TRBV12-4 | TGTGCCAGCAGTTTAGGACAGGGGCCGTTGGATGGCTACACCTTC | CASSLGQGPLDGYTF
TRBJ2-1 | TRBD1 | . | TRBV6-5 | TGTGCCACGTCTCCGGGACAGGGCGGTAATGAGCAGTTCTTC | CATSPGQGGNEQFF
TRBJ2-1 | . | . | TRBV3-1 | TGTGCCAGCAGCCAAGATGAGGACGGCAACAATGAGCAGTTCTTC | CASSQDEDGNNEQFF
TRBJ1-5 | TRBD1 | . | TRBV15 | TGTGCCACCAGGGGACAGGGGCTTAATCAGCCCCAGCATTTT | CATRGQGLNQPQHF
TRBJ2-1 | . | once | TRBV27 | TGTGCCAGCAGTTATGCGCCCGGCAATGAGCAGTTCTTC | CASSYAPGNEQFF
TRBJ2-1 | . | once | TRBV4-3 | TGCGCCAGCAGCCGCCGGGGGACCCCCTACAATGAGCAGTTCTTC | CASSRRGTPYNEQFF
TRBJ2-7 | . | . | TRBV5-1 | TGCGCCAGCACATACGCTGGGAATGAGTACGAGCAGTACTTC | CASTYAGNEYEQYF